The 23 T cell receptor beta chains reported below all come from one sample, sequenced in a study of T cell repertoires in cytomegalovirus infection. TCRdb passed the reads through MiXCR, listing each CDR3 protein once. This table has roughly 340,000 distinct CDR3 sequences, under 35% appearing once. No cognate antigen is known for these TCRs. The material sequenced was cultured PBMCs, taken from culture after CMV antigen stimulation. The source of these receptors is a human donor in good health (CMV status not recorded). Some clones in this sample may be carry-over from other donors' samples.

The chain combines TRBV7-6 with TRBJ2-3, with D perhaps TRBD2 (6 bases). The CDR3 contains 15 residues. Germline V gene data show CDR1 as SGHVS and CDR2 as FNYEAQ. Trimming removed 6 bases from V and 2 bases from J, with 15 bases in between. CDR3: CASSSKAGFTDTQYF. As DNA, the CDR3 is TGTGCCAGCAGTTCCAAAGCGGGCTTCACAGATACGCAGTATTTT.

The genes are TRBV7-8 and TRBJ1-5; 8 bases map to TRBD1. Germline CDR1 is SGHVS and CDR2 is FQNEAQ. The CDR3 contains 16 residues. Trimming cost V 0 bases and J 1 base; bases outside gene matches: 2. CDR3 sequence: CASSLATGVSNQPQHF. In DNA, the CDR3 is TGTGCCAGCAGCTTAGCGACAGGGGTGAGCAATCAGCCCCAGCATTTT.

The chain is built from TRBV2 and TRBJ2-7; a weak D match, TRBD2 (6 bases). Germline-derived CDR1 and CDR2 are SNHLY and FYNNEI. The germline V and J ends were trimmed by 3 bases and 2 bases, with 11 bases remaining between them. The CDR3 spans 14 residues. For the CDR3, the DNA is TGTGCCAGCAGTGACGGGGGTCCCGCCTACGAGCAGTACTTC. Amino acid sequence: CASSDGGPAYEQYF. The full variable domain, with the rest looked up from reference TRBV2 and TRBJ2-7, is EPEVTQTPSHQVTQMGQEVILRCVPISNHLYFYWYRQILGQKVEFLVSFYNNEISEKSEIFDDQFSVERPDGSNFTLKIRSTKLEDSAMYFCASSDGGPAYEQYFGPGTRLTVT.

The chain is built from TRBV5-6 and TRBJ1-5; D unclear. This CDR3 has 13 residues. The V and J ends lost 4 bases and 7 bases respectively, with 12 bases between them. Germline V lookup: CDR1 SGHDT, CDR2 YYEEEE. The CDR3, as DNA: TGTGCCAGCAGCACGTACCCGTTCCAGCCCCAGCATTTT. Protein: CASSTYPFQPQHF.

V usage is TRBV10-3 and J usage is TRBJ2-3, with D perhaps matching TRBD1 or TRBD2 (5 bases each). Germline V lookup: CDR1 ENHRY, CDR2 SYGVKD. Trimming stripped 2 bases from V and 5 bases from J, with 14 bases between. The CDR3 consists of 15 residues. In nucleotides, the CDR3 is TGTGCCATCAGTGAGGAAAGCGGTAGGGGAGATACGCAGTATTTT. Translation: CAISEESGRGDTQYF.

CDR3 sequence: CASSAEVGEQYF. The CDR3 coding sequence is TGCGCCAGCAGTGCAGAGGTGGGCGAGCAGTACTTC. This chain joins TRBV10-2 and TRBJ2-7, with unresolved D. CDR3 size: 12 residues. In germline, CDR1 is WSHSY, CDR2 SAAADI. V lost 4 bases to trimming and J lost 6 bases, with 10 bases between them.

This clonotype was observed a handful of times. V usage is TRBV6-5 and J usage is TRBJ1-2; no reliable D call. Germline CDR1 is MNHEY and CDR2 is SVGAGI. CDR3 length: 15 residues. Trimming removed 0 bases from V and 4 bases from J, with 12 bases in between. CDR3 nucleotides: TGTGCCAGCAGTTACTCGCTGAACAGAGGCTATGGCTACACCTTC. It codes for CASSYSLNRGYGYTF.

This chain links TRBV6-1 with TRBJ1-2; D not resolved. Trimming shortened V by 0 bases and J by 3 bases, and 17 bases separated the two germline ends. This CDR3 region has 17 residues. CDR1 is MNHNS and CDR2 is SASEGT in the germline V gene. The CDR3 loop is CASSEATVIPLYYGYTF. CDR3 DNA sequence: TGTGCCAGCAGTGAAGCCACCGTGATCCCCCTTTACTATGGCTACACCTTC.

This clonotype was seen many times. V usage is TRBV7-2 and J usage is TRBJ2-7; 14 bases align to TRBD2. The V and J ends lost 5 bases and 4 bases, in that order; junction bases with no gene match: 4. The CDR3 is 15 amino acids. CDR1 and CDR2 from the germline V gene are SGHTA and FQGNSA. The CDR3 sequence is CASSPGTSGSYEQYF. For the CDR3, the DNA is TGTGCCAGCAGCCCTGGGACTAGCGGGAGTTACGAGCAGTACTTC.

The DNA for the CDR3 is TGTGCCAGCAGCTTAGACCCCCAGAGTACTGAAGCTTTCTTT. This sequence encodes CASSLDPQSTEAFF. The V call is TRBV7-3, the J call TRBJ1-1; D is unclear. Trimming removed 2 bases from V and 5 bases from J, with 12 bases in between. The length of the CDR3 is 14 residues. Germline assignment: CDR1 SGHTA and CDR2 FQGTGA.

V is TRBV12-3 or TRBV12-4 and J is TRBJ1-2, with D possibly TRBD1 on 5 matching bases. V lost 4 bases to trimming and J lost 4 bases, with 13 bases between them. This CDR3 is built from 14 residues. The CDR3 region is CASSYGQGFYGYTF. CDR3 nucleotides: TGTGCCAGCAGTTACGGGCAGGGTTTCTATGGCTACACCTTC.

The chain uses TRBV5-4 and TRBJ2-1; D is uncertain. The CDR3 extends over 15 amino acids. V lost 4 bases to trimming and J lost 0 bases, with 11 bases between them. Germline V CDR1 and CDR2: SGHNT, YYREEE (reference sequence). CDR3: CASSLPRSSYNEQFF. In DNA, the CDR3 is TGTGCCAGCAGCCTCCCTAGGAGCTCCTACAATGAGCAGTTCTTC.

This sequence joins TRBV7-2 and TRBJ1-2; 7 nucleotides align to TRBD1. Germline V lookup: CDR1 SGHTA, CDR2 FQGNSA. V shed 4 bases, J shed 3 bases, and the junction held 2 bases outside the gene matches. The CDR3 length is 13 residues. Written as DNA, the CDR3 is TGTGCCAGCAGCTCGGGACAGTACTATGGCTACACCTTC. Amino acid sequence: CASSSGQYYGYTF.

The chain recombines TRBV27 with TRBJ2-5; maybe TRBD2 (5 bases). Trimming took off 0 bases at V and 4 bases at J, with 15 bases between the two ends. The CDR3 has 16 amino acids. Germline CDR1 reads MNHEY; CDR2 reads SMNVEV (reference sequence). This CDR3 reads CASSLSRAAVRETQYF. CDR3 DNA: TGTGCCAGCAGTTTATCGAGGGCGGCAGTACGAGAGACCCAGTACTTC.

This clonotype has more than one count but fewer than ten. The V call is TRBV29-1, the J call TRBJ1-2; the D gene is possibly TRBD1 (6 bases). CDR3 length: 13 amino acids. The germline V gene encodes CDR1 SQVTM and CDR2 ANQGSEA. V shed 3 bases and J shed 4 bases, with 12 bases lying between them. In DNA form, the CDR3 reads TGCAGCGTTGATACAAGAGGGGGCTATGGCTACACCTTC. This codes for CSVDTRGGYGYTF.

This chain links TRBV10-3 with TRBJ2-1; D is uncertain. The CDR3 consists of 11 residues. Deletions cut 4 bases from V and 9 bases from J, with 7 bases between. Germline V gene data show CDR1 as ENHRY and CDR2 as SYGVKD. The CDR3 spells CAISGSVEQFF. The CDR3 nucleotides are TGTGCCATCAGTGGATCCGTTGAGCAGTTCTTC.

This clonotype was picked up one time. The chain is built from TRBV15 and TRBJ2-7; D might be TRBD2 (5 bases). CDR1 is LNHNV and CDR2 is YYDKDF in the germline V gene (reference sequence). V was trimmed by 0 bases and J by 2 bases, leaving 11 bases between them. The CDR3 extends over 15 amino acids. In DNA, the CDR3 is TGTGCCACCAGCAGAGATCTCGAGGGTACCTACGAGCAGTACTTC. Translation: CATSRDLEGTYEQYF.

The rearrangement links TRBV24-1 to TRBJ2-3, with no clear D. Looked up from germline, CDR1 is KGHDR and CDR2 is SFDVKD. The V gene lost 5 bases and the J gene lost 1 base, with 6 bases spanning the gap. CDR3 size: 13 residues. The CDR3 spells CATSAQGTDTQYF. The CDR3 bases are TGTGCCACCAGTGCGCAGGGCACAGATACGCAGTATTTT.

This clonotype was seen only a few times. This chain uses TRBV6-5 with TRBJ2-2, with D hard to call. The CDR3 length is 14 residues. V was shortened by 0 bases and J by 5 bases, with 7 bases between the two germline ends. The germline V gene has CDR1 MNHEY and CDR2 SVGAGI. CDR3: CASSYSISTGELFF. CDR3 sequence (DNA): TGTGCCAGCAGTTACTCCATTTCGACCGGGGAGCTGTTTTTT.

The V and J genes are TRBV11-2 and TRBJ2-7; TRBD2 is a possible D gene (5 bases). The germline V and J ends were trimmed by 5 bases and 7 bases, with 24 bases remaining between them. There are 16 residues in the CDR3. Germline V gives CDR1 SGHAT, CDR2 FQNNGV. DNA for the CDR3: TGTGCCAGCAGCGTAGCGAGACGGAGCCCCTATGGGGAGCAGTACTTC. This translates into CASSVARRSPYGEQYF.

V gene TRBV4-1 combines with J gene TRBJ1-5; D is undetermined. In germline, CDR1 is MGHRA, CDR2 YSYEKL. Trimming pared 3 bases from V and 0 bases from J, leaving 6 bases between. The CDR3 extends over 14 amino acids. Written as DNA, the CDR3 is TGCGCCAGCAGCCAGGATTATAGCAATCAGCCCCAGCATTTT. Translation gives CASSQDYSNQPQHF.

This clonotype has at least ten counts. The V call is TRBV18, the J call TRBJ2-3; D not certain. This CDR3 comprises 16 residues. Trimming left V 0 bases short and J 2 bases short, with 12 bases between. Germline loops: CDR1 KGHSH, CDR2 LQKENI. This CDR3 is CASSPPVGQLTDTQYF. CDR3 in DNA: TGTGCCAGCTCACCACCGGTGGGTCAGCTCACAGATACGCAGTATTTT.

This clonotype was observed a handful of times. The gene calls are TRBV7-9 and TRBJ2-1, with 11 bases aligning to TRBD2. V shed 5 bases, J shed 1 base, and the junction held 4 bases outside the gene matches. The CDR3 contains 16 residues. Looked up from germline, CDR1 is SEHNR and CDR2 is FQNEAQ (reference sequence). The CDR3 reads CASSPTSGDSYNEQFF. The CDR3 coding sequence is TGTGCCAGCAGCCCGACTAGCGGGGATTCCTACAATGAGCAGTTCTTC.